This TCR beta chain originates from a study of T-cell memory formation after mild COVID-19. At the level of the study: Largely, the TCR clusters proved donor specific. Study-wide results and limits: Proof of SARS-CoV-2 specificity was absent for the second-wave clones that crested on day 37. Some responding clones appeared in pre-infection memory, suggesting cross-reactive memory joined.

TCRdb reanalysed the 5' RACE reads using MiXCR and keeps one entry per CDR3 protein. Seen here are roughly 560,000 distinct CDR3 sequences, roughly 22% observed once, and the top ten hold roughly an eighth. Comments on this clonotype: Its cognate antigen is unknown.

This CDR3 has 14 amino acids. Germline assignment: CDR1 KGHSH and CDR2 LQKENI. Trimming took off 3 bases at V and 6 bases at J, with 11 bases between the two ends. The sample comprised PBMCs or a T cell subset sorted from them (not recorded which). The rearrangement uses TRBV18 and TRBJ1-4; D unclear. The receptor's source is an adult woman who had mild COVID-19 (a few samples of this study predate the infection). Cell type and time point are not known. For the CDR3, the DNA is TGTGCCAGCTCACCGGGGATCAGCGATGAAAAACTGTTTTTT. Protein product: CASSPGISDEKLFF.